These T cell receptor beta chains were read from a single sample in a study of T-cell reconstitution after alpha-beta-depleted transplantation in children. TCRdb passed the PCR reads through MiXCR, listing each CDR3 protein once. The repertoire consists of about 580,000 distinct CDR3 sequences, with 20% to 25% occurring once and the leading ten covering over 12%. This specimen consisted of PBMCs, mostly from graft donor cells, obtained 360 days after TCRalphabeta/CD19-depleted stem cell transplant. These receptors were obtained from a boy in the first two years of life who had a stem cell transplant for acute myeloid leukemia, so the T cells may come from the graft donor. The CDR3 runs from the conserved cysteine through the conserved F or W. A D gene is named only where the DNA matches it firmly. Clone size is not always given. Where it is, it says once, few, many or a class for expanded clones.

clone size	V gene	J gene	D gene	CDR3 DNA	CDR3 protein
.	TRBV12-3/TRBV12-4	TRBJ2-2	.	TGTGCCACTATGGGCAACACCGGGGAGCTGTTTTTT	CATMGNTGELFF
.	TRBV20-1	TRBJ2-5	TRBD1	TGCAGTGCTAGCCGTGACAGGGGGGATGAAGAGACCCAGTACTTC	CSASRDRGDEETQYF
.	TRBV20-1	TRBJ2-7	TRBD2	TGCAGTGCTAGTGGCAGGGAGGGAACCTACGAGCAGTACTTC	CSASGREGTYEQYF
.	TRBV10-2	TRBJ2-6	.	TGCGCCAGCGGATCCGGAATTCGGGCCTCTGGGGCCAACGTCCTGACTTTC	CASGSGIRASGANVLTF
many	TRBV20-1	TRBJ1-1	.	TGCAGTGCTAGAGTCGGGGTGTCAGTCACTGAAGCTTTCTTT	CSARVGVSVTEAFF
.	TRBV27	TRBJ2-7	.	TGTGCCAGCAGTTTAGCGGTCGGCTACGAGCAGTACTTC	CASSLAVGYEQYF
many	TRBV20-1	TRBJ2-3	TRBD2	TGCAGTACGTTGCGGGGGGTACCGGGAGAGCCAGATACGCAGTATTTT	CSTLRGVPGEPDTQYF
few	TRBV20-1	TRBJ2-3	TRBD2	TGCAGTGCTACCCGGGGACTAGCGGGGATGGGGGATACGCAGTATTTT	CSATRGLAGMGDTQYF
.	TRBV6-1	TRBJ2-2	.	TGTGCCAGCAGTCCCCGGGACACTGGCACCGGGGAGCTGTTTTTT	CASSPRDTGTGELFF
.	TRBV2	TRBJ2-7	.	TGTGCCACAGAGGCGTACGAGCAGTACTTC	CATEAYEQYF
.	TRBV11-1	TRBJ2-7	.	TGTGCCAGCAGCACCACCGGGACCCCCAGTTACGAGCAGTACTTC	CASSTTGTPSYEQYF
.	TRBV6-2/TRBV6-3	TRBJ2-1	.	TGTGCCAGCAGTTACTCGGGACCAATCTACAATGAGCAGTTCTTC	CASSYSGPIYNEQFF
.	TRBV6-1	TRBJ2-2	TRBD1	TGTGCCAGCAAGCGCCCCAGGGGGTTGACCGGGGAGCTGTTTTTT	CASKRPRGLTGELFF
many	TRBV29-1	TRBJ1-2	TRBD1	TGCAGCGTTCACGGACAGGGGGCGAGATCGGTATCCGGCTACACCTTC	CSVHGQGARSVSGYTF
.	TRBV20-1	TRBJ2-2	TRBD2	TGCAGTGCTAGAGATGGCCTTGGTGGCGGGGGGCGAAACACCGGGGAGCTGTTTTTT	CSARDGLGGGGRNTGELFF